This note documents a single TCR beta chain sequence. Trimming left V 4 bases short and J 9 bases short, with 9 bases between. The CDR3 runs 11 residues. The germline CDR1 and CDR2 sequences are MDHEN and SYDVKM. TCRdb keeps only in-frame clones here, not all; method: immunoSEQ multiplex PCR. Among roughly 250,000 clones listed, approximately 80% were seen once. The sample originates from a study of blood T cell repertoires in COVID-19. The chain combines TRBV28 with TRBJ1-2; unclear D gene. The sequence came from a human donor in a cohort sampled during active COVID-19. The sample consisted of peripheral blood. CDR3 nucleotide sequence: TGTGCCAGCAGTTCCCCGGGGAGCTACACCTTC. It specifies CASSSPGSYTF.